The 24 T cell receptor beta chains in this list originate from one sample, sequenced in a study of T-cell reconstitution after alpha-beta-depleted transplantation in children. During its preparation, the TCRbeta library received unique molecular identifiers. Each CDR3 protein is one row after TCRdb ran MiXCR on the PCR reads. The sample holds about 510,000 distinct CDR3 sequences, approximately 10% seen once. The sequenced sample was PBMCs, mostly from graft donor cells, obtained 180 days after TCRalphabeta/CD19-depleted stem cell transplant. The receptors derive from a female patient aged 2 to 10 who had a stem cell transplant for aplastic anemia, so the T cells may come from the graft donor.

This rearrangement joins TRBV20-1 to TRBJ2-5; no reliable D call. The CDR3 contains 15 residues. V lost 0 bases to trimming and J lost 5 bases, with 16 bases between them. Germline loops: CDR1 DFQATT, CDR2 SNEGSKA (reference sequence). The CDR3 loop reads CSARDRRRIFETQYF. The CDR3 DNA reads as TGCAGTGCTAGAGATCGGCGCAGGATATTTGAGACCCAGTACTTC.

Remarks on this clonotype: A clone one base away is much larger, so this may be a read error. The rearrangement uses TRBV5-1 and TRBJ2-7; D could derive from TRBD1 or TRBD2 (6 bases each). Looked up from germline, CDR1 is SGHRS and CDR2 is YFSETQ. The CDR3 is made up of 15 amino acids. The CDR3 here is CASSWTGAQSYEQCF. Written as DNA, the CDR3 is TGCGCCAGCAGCTGGACGGGGGCCCAATCCTACGAGCAGTGCTTC.

This clonotype was counted a few times. The chain links TRBV15 to TRBJ1-2, with 7 bases aligning to TRBD1. CDR3 size: 15 residues. Trimming took 7 bases from V and 4 from J; bases not matched to a gene: 12. From germline, CDR1 is LNHNV and CDR2 YYDKDF (reference sequence). The CDR3 spells CATTRSTGNGYGYTF. The CDR3 bases are TGTGCCACCACCCGCTCGACAGGGAATGGCTATGGCTACACCTTC. Looking up the rest from reference TRBV15 and TRBJ1-2 gives the full variable domain: DAMVIQNPRYQVTQFGKPVTLSCSQTLNHNVMYWYQQKSSQAPKLLFHYYDKDFNNEADTPDNFQSRRPNTSFCFLDIRSPGLGDTAMYLCATTRSTGNGYGYTFGSGTRLTVV.

This clonotype was observed a few times. This sequence joins TRBV29-1 and TRBJ2-1; TRBD1 or TRBD2 may be the D gene (5 bases each). Germline V gene data show CDR1 as SQVTM and CDR2 as ANQGSEA. This CDR3 is 14 amino acids long. The V gene lost 3 bases and the J gene lost 0 bases, with 9 bases spanning the gap. The CDR3 here is CSVDGGSSYNEQFF. The CDR3 DNA follows: TGCAGCGTTGATGGGGGAAGCTCCTACAATGAGCAGTTCTTC.

This chain joins TRBV20-1 and TRBJ2-7; the match to TRBD2 covers 8 bases. Germline CDR1 is DFQATT and CDR2 is SNEGSKA (reference sequence). The junction had 5 bases not matched to a gene; V was cut back by 4 bases and J by 3 bases. This CDR3 is built from 13 residues. The CDR3 is CSAMGLDFYEQYF. CDR3 sequence (DNA): TGCAGTGCTATGGGACTAGATTTCTACGAGCAGTACTTC.

The rearrangement joins TRBV7-9 to TRBJ2-7; 9 nucleotides align to TRBD1. The CDR3 has 14 amino acids. Germline V gives CDR1 SEHNR, CDR2 FQNEAQ (reference sequence). With V trimmed by 2 bases and J by 4 bases, 3 bases remained unmatched. CDR3 coding DNA: TGTGCCAGCAGCTTACCGGACAGGGGTTACGAGCAGTACGTC. Translation: CASSLPDRGYEQYV.

In its sample, this clonotype was seen many times. The chain recombines TRBV28 with TRBJ2-5; 7 bases match TRBD1. The CDR3 is made up of 13 amino acids. Per germline, CDR1 MDHEN and CDR2 SYDVKM. Trimming at V came to 5 bases and at J to 2 bases, leaving 2 bases not matched to a gene. The CDR3 nucleotides are TGTGCCAGCAGTAAGGGGGCACAAGAGACCCAGTACTTC. Amino acid sequence: CASSKGAQETQYF.

This clonotype was detected a few times. V is TRBV21-1 and J is TRBJ1-1. TRBV21-1 is reported as a pseudogene. The CDR3 spans 11 residues. Here the CDR3 reads CASSKDHEAFF. The CDR3 DNA reads as TGTGCCAGCAGCAAAGACCATGAAGCTTTCTTT.

This clonotype was counted at least ten times. This chain uses TRBV12-3 or TRBV12-4 with TRBJ2-5; the match to TRBD2 covers 7 bases. There are 13 residues in the CDR3. V dropped 3 bases and J dropped 4; count of bases not matched to a gene: 2. For the CDR3, the DNA is TGTGCCAGCAGTTTCGGGAGGCGAGAGACCCAGTACTTC. It codes for CASSFGRRETQYF.

The gene calls are TRBV5-4 and TRBJ2-5; 10 nucleotides match TRBD1. J was trimmed by 5 bases and V by 0 bases; bases with no gene match: 10. This CDR3 region has 17 residues. Germline V gene lookup returns CDR1 SGHNT and CDR2 YYREEE (reference sequence). CDR3 protein: CASSLAADRGRGETQYF. The CDR3 bases are TGTGCCAGCAGCTTGGCGGCTGACAGGGGGCGGGGGGAGACCCAGTACTTC.

The V gene is TRBV28, the J gene TRBJ2-6; 7 nucleotides match TRBD2. The germline V gene has CDR1 MDHEN and CDR2 SYDVKM. V trimming: 7 bases; J trimming: 0 bases; junction bases outside the gene matches: 0. The CDR3 runs to 14 residues. The CDR3 protein is CASTGGSGANVLTF. The CDR3 nucleotides read TGTGCCAGCACGGGGGGCTCTGGGGCCAACGTCCTGACTTTC.

This chain connects TRBV11-3 to TRBJ1-2; tentatively, D is TRBD1 (6 bases). V was trimmed by 5 bases and J by 4 bases, leaving 20 bases between them. CDR1 SGHNT and CDR2 YENEEA come from the germline V gene. The CDR3 extends over 16 amino acids. For the CDR3, the DNA is TGTGCCAGCAGCCCTGCCGGGGCAGGGGCTACCTATGGCTACACCTTC. It translates to CASSPAGAGATYGYTF.

This clonotype appeared many times. V usage is TRBV20-1 and J usage is TRBJ2-5; no definite D call. Germline CDR1 is DFQATT and CDR2 is SNEGSKA (reference sequence). V lost 4 bases to trimming and J lost 1 base, with 1 base between them. This CDR3 region has 10 residues. The CDR3 coding sequence is TGCAGTGCTACCCAAGAGACCCAGTACTTC. Translated, it gives CSATQETQYF.

This clonotype has just a few counts. This chain joins TRBV7-9 and TRBJ2-3, with 7 bases that match TRBD1. Per germline, CDR1 SEHNR and CDR2 FQNEAQ (reference sequence). The CDR3 has 17 residues. V lost 0 bases to trimming and J lost 0 bases; unmatched junction nucleotides: 6. The CDR3 loop is CASSLADGTASTDTQYF. As DNA, the CDR3 is TGTGCCAGCAGCTTAGCAGACGGGACAGCAAGCACAGATACGCAGTATTTT.

This clonotype was seen repeatedly, ten times or more. This chain uses TRBV29-1 with TRBJ2-7; D not resolved. Per germline, CDR1 SQVTM and CDR2 ANQGSEA. Trimming removed 4 bases at V and 2 bases at J, with 9 bases between. The CDR3 has 12 amino acids. In DNA, the CDR3 is TGCAGCGTTGGCAGGTGGCCCTACGAGCAGTACTTC. It codes for CSVGRWPYEQYF.

This clonotype was counted a few times. V is TRBV7-2 and J is TRBJ2-1, with D possibly matching TRBD2 (7 bases). The CDR3 sequence is 17 residues long. V was clipped by 1 base and J by 2 bases, with 15 bases between them. From germline, CDR1 is SGHTA and CDR2 FQGNSA. The chain's CDR3 is CASSLGGGARTYNEQFF. CDR3 DNA: TGTGCCAGCAGCTTAGGGGGGGGGGCTAGGACCTACAATGAGCAGTTCTTC.

This clonotype was counted a few times. Here the CDR3 DNA reads TGTGCCAGCCTTGGGGCTTGGAATCAGCCCCAGCATTTT. This translates into CASLGAWNQPQHF. V usage is TRBV7-2 and J usage is TRBJ1-5, with D perhaps matching TRBD1 (5 bases). CDR1 is SGHTA and CDR2 is FQGNSA in the germline V gene. CDR3 length equals 13 residues. V was trimmed by 8 bases and J by 4 bases, leaving 12 bases between them. Complete variable domain (other parts from reference TRBV7-2 and TRBJ1-5): GAGVSQSPSNKVTEKGKDVELRCDPISGHTALYWYRQSLGQGLEFLIYFQGNSAPDKSGLPSDRFSAERTGGSVSTLTIQRTQQEDSAVYLCASLGAWNQPQHFGDGTRLSIL.

The rearrangement uses TRBV28 and TRBJ2-5; D is undetermined. The CDR3 sequence is 14 residues long. V was clipped by 4 bases and J by 3 bases, with 12 bases between them. Germline loops: CDR1 MDHEN, CDR2 SYDVKM. The CDR3 protein is CASSSRAPEETQYF. The CDR3 region has the DNA TGTGCCAGCAGTTCCCGGGCCCCCGAAGAGACCCAGTACTTC.

The chain is built from TRBV11-2 and TRBJ2-1, with TRBD2 matching 10 bases. V shed 2 bases, J shed 4 bases, and the junction held 5 bases outside the gene matches. There are 16 residues in the CDR3. Germline CDR1 is SGHAT and CDR2 is FQNNGV. CDR3 nucleotides: TGTGCCAGCAGCTTACGTCGGACTAGCGGTTACAATGAGCAGTTCTTC. The encoded protein is CASSLRRTSGYNEQFF.

The V and J genes are TRBV30 and TRBJ2-7, with D unclear. Germline assignment: CDR1 GTSNPN and CDR2 SVGIG (reference sequence). V shed 6 bases and J shed 1 base, with 7 bases lying between them. The CDR3 is 11 amino acids. The CDR3 sequence: CACLVSYEQYF. The CDR3 DNA follows: TGTGCCTGCTTAGTTTCCTACGAGCAGTACTTC.

The table lists this clonotype with many counts. The CDR3 sequence: CASSEKAGKLYEQYF. The CDR3 DNA sequence: TGTGCCAGCAGTGAAAAGGCAGGGAAACTCTACGAGCAGTACTTC. The V call is TRBV6-1, the J call TRBJ2-7; D is perhaps TRBD1 (5 bases). This CDR3 contains 15 residues. V was pared by 2 bases and J by 3 bases, with 14 bases between. CDR1 and CDR2 from the germline V gene are MNHNS and SASEGT.

This clonotype was seen repeatedly, ten times or more. The V and J genes are TRBV29-1 and TRBJ2-1; possible D gene TRBD1, 6 bases. Germline CDR1 SQVTM, CDR2 ANQGSEA. V shed 4 bases and J shed 7 bases, with 14 bases lying between them. The CDR3 is made up of 13 amino acids. Written as DNA, the CDR3 is TGCAGCGTTGCCGTGGGGGCGAGGAATGAGCAGTTCTTC. As protein: CSVAVGARNEQFF.

The chain is built from TRBV5-4 and TRBJ1-2; D is possibly TRBD1 (5 bases). This CDR3 is 13 amino acids long. V shed 10 bases and J shed 7 bases, with 20 bases lying between them. The germline V gene has CDR1 SGHNT and CDR2 YYREEE (reference sequence). CDR3 region: CAAGPPGWGGYTF. CDR3 nucleotides: TGTGCCGCGGGGCCTCCAGGGTGGGGTGGCTACACCTTC.

Ten or more counts support this clonotype. The rearrangement uses TRBV12-3 or TRBV12-4 and TRBJ2-5; the D gene is possibly TRBD2 (5 bases). V was shortened by 5 bases and J by 1 base, with 8 bases between the two germline ends. The CDR3 runs 13 residues. Here the CDR3 reads CASSGGSQETQYF. CDR3 coding DNA: TGTGCCAGCAGTGGAGGCAGCCAAGAGACCCAGTACTTC.